This T cell receptor (beta chain) was recovered during a study of T cells after yellow fever vaccination. Study-level results: Among all clonotypes, a small share was observed in both CD4 and CD8 compartments. Once the booster was given, most primary-vaccination clones reappeared, at approximately 97% for CD4 and roughly 91% for CD8.

Each CDR3 protein is one row after TCRdb ran MiXCR on the 5' RACE reads. The sample holds fewer than 650,000 distinct CDR3 sequences, 20% to 25% seen once. This clonotype was recorded a few times. The antigen remains unidentified. Unmatched junction bases numbered 11, after V lost 5 bases and J lost 4 bases. This CDR3 is built from 17 residues. Germline CDR1 is DFQATT and CDR2 is SNEGSKA (reference sequence). The clonotype comes from a man younger than 30 who received the YFV17D yellow fever vaccine. The chain has TRBV20-1 and TRBJ2-5; 15 bases map to TRBD2. This material consisted of PBMCs, taken more than 20 days after the first yellow fever vaccination. CDR3 amino acids: CSARGLAGGRGPETQYF. For the CDR3, the DNA is TGCAGTGCTCGAGGACTAGCGGGGGGGCGCGGTCCAGAGACCCAGTACTTC.